The subject of this entry is one TCR beta chain. The table came from immunoSEQ multiplex PCR; TCRdb's copy has only in-frame clones and leaves some out. Of about 52,000 clones detected, about 85% appear once; the ten largest clones hold about 7%. This record comes from a study of blood T cell repertoires in COVID-19. CDR1 is SGHRS and CDR2 is YFSETQ in the germline V gene. The length of the CDR3 is 15 residues. V lost 4 bases and J lost 1; bases outside the gene matches: 6. Sequencing was performed on peripheral blood. The source of this sequence is a man between 65 and 79 years old with active COVID-19. This chain uses TRBV5-1 with TRBJ1-1, with 8 bases matching TRBD1. CDR3 residues: CASSRTGTGNTEAFF. The CDR3 nucleotides are TGCGCCAGCAGCCGAACCGGGACAGGGAACACTGAAGCTTTCTTT.